The rows below give T cell receptor beta chains drawn from one sample of a study of T cell responses to AZD1222 COVID-19 vaccine. TCRdb's copy holds only in-frame clones and misses some; the assay was immunoSEQ multiplex PCR. Counted here are 95,000 to 150,000 clones, around 93% occurring once; the ten biggest clones make up 4% to 6%. The specimen comprised peripheral blood, sampled 28 days after the second AZD1222 dose. The receptors come from an adult who received the AZD1222 COVID-19 vaccine. Both conserved end residues are part of each CDR3. Fields, in order: clone size, J gene, D gene, V gene, CDR3 protein, CDR3 DNA. A D gene is named only where the DNA matches it firmly. Clone size appears in some rows only: once, few, many, or a class for an expanded clone.

clone_size: once
j_call: TRBJ2-7
d_call: -
v_call: TRBV6-5
cdr3_aa: CASVAPPGYEQYF
cdr3_nt: TGTGCCAGTGTGGCCCCCCCGGGCTACGAGCAGTACTTC

clone_size: -
j_call: TRBJ2-1
d_call: -
v_call: TRBV5-1
cdr3_aa: CASSRPLRETSNEQFF
cdr3_nt: TGCGCCAGCAGCCGACCACTGAGGGAGACCTCAAATGAGCAGTTCTTC

clone_size: -
j_call: TRBJ2-1
d_call: TRBD2
v_call: TRBV5-1
cdr3_aa: CASSLASGRTYNEQFF
cdr3_nt: TGCGCCAGCAGCTTAGCTAGCGGGAGGACCTACAATGAGCAGTTCTTC

clone_size: -
j_call: TRBJ2-1
d_call: TRBD2
v_call: TRBV11-2
cdr3_aa: CASSYLAGVGYNEQFF
cdr3_nt: TGTGCCAGCAGCTATCTAGCGGGAGTAGGCTACAATGAGCAGTTCTTC

clone_size: -
j_call: TRBJ2-2
d_call: -
v_call: TRBV6-2/TRBV6-3
cdr3_aa: CASTPLGGSTGELFF
cdr3_nt: TGTGCCAGCACCCCTTTGGGGGGATCCACCGGGGAGCTGTTTTTT

clone_size: -
j_call: TRBJ2-2
d_call: -
v_call: TRBV5-1
cdr3_aa: CASSLDGFNTGELFF
cdr3_nt: TGCGCCAGCAGCTTGGACGGATTCAACACCGGGGAGCTGTTTTTT

clone_size: -
j_call: TRBJ1-1
d_call: -
v_call: TRBV5-6
cdr3_aa: CASSFRLGENTEAFF
cdr3_nt: TGTGCCAGCAGCTTTCGATTGGGCGAGAACACTGAAGCTTTCTTT

clone_size: -
j_call: TRBJ2-5
d_call: -
v_call: TRBV7-9
cdr3_aa: CASSPGQWAQETQYF
cdr3_nt: TGTGCCAGCAGCCCCGGCCAGTGGGCACAAGAGACCCAGTACTTC

clone_size: -
j_call: TRBJ1-1
d_call: -
v_call: TRBV30
cdr3_aa: CAWSGLRQRNTEAFF
cdr3_nt: TGTGCCTGGAGTGGCTTGAGACAGAGGAACACTGAAGCTTTCTTT

clone_size: -
j_call: TRBJ2-5
d_call: -
v_call: TRBV7-2
cdr3_aa: CASSLNAGYQETQYF
cdr3_nt: TGTGCCAGCAGCTTAAATGCAGGGTACCAAGAGACCCAGTACTTC

clone_size: -
j_call: TRBJ2-5
d_call: -
v_call: TRBV2
cdr3_aa: CASSRWGAEGGAQYF
cdr3_nt: TGTGCCAGCAGCCGCTGGGGGGCGGAGGGAGGGGCCCAGTACTTC

clone_size: -
j_call: TRBJ2-7
d_call: -
v_call: TRBV6-5
cdr3_aa: CASSYSRQGYEQYF
cdr3_nt: TGTGCCAGCAGTTACTCCCGGCAGGGCTACGAGCAGTACTTC

clone_size: -
j_call: TRBJ2-2
d_call: TRBD2
v_call: TRBV2
cdr3_aa: CASTLQSGSGVAGELFF
cdr3_nt: TGTGCCAGCACCCTCCAATCGGGTAGCGGGGTGGCCGGGGAGCTGTTTTTT

clone_size: -
j_call: TRBJ1-6
d_call: -
v_call: TRBV19
cdr3_aa: CASSQLRSPLHF
cdr3_nt: TGTGCCAGTAGTCAATTGCGGTCACCCCTCCACTTT

clone_size: once
j_call: TRBJ1-2
d_call: -
v_call: TRBV5-1
cdr3_aa: CASSTRGDYGYTF
cdr3_nt: TGCGCCAGCAGCACTAGGGGGGATTATGGCTACACCTTC

clone_size: few
j_call: TRBJ1-4
d_call: -
v_call: TRBV19
cdr3_aa: CASSLDSFNEKLFF
cdr3_nt: TGTGCCAGTAGTTTGGACAGCTTTAATGAAAAACTGTTTTTT

clone_size: -
j_call: TRBJ1-2
d_call: TRBD1
v_call: TRBV5-1
cdr3_aa: CASSPGQGEGYTF
cdr3_nt: TGCGCCAGCAGCCCGGGACAGGGAGAAGGCTACACCTTC

clone_size: -
j_call: TRBJ2-7
d_call: -
v_call: TRBV19
cdr3_aa: CASSLKKGAYEQYF
cdr3_nt: TGTGCCAGTAGTCTTAAGAAGGGGGCCTACGAGCAGTACTTC

clone_size: -
j_call: TRBJ2-7
d_call: -
v_call: TRBV7-2
cdr3_aa: CASSLMLGAEQYF
cdr3_nt: TGTGCCAGCAGCTTAATGTTAGGGGCCGAGCAGTACTTC

clone_size: -
j_call: TRBJ2-5
d_call: TRBD2
v_call: TRBV2
cdr3_aa: CASSILRGGGETQYF
cdr3_nt: TGTGCCAGCAGTATCCTGCGGGGGGGAGGGGAGACCCAGTACTTC

clone_size: -
j_call: TRBJ2-5
d_call: TRBD2
v_call: TRBV5-4
cdr3_aa: CASGPSGAFPGTQYF
cdr3_nt: TGTGCCAGCGGACCTAGCGGGGCCTTCCCGGGGACCCAGTACTTC

clone_size: -
j_call: TRBJ2-5
d_call: TRBD2
v_call: TRBV19
cdr3_aa: CASSIGLAAPETQYF
cdr3_nt: TGTGCCAGTAGTATCGGCCTAGCGGCTCCGGAGACCCAGTACTTC

clone_size: once
j_call: TRBJ1-3
d_call: TRBD1
v_call: TRBV4-1
cdr3_aa: CASSHLIGTAGNTIYF
cdr3_nt: TGCGCCAGCAGCCATCTTATCGGGACAGCTGGAAACACCATATATTTT

clone_size: -
j_call: TRBJ1-4
d_call: TRBD1
v_call: TRBV6-5
cdr3_aa: CATKTGGLDNEKLFF
cdr3_nt: TGTGCCACCAAGACAGGGGGCCTGGATAATGAAAAACTGTTTTTT

clone_size: -
j_call: TRBJ2-3
d_call: -
v_call: TRBV29-1
cdr3_aa: CTYSLGTDTQYF
cdr3_nt: TGCACCTACTCACTGGGCACAGATACGCAGTATTTT

clone_size: -
j_call: TRBJ2-2
d_call: -
v_call: TRBV7-2
cdr3_aa: CASSLQGMGGTGELFF
cdr3_nt: TGTGCCAGCAGCCTACAGGGCATGGGCGGGACCGGGGAGCTGTTTTTT

clone_size: -
j_call: TRBJ1-5
d_call: -
v_call: TRBV7-2
cdr3_aa: CASSPGPSNQPQHF
cdr3_nt: TGTGCCAGCAGCCCGGGGCCTAGCAATCAGCCCCAGCATTTT

clone_size: -
j_call: TRBJ2-4
d_call: -
v_call: TRBV12-3/TRBV12-4
cdr3_aa: CASSPGLNIQYF
cdr3_nt: TGTGCCAGCAGTCCCGGGTTGAACATTCAGTACTTC

clone_size: -
j_call: TRBJ2-1
d_call: TRBD2
v_call: TRBV14
cdr3_aa: CASSQTGTSSYNEQFF
cdr3_nt: TGTGCCAGCAGCCAAACCGGGACTAGCTCCTACAATGAGCAGTTCTTC

clone_size: few
j_call: TRBJ1-5
d_call: -
v_call: TRBV5-1
cdr3_aa: CASSLEGGGQPQHF
cdr3_nt: TGCGCCAGCAGCTTGGAAGGGGGAGGGCAGCCCCAGCATTTT

clone_size: once
j_call: TRBJ1-1
d_call: TRBD1
v_call: TRBV19
cdr3_aa: CASSYRGSEAFF
cdr3_nt: TGTGCCAGTAGTTACAGGGGCTCTGAAGCTTTCTTT

clone_size: -
j_call: TRBJ1-1
d_call: -
v_call: TRBV7-2
cdr3_aa: CASSLVSGQNTEAFF
cdr3_nt: TGTGCCAGCAGCTTAGTCAGCGGACAGAACACTGAAGCTTTCTTT

clone_size: -
j_call: TRBJ1-1
d_call: -
v_call: TRBV5-6
cdr3_aa: CASSLPGAEAFF
cdr3_nt: TGTGCCAGCAGCTTGCCCGGTGCTGAAGCTTTCTTT

clone_size: -
j_call: TRBJ1-5
d_call: -
v_call: TRBV6-1
cdr3_aa: CASSEALGSNQPQHF
cdr3_nt: TGTGCCAGCAGTGAAGCGCTTGGTAGCAATCAGCCCCAGCATTTT

clone_size: -
j_call: TRBJ1-1
d_call: -
v_call: TRBV20-1
cdr3_aa: CSASGGFGTEAFF
cdr3_nt: TGCAGTGCCAGTGGGGGGTTCGGCACTGAAGCTTTCTTT

clone_size: -
j_call: TRBJ1-3
d_call: -
v_call: TRBV9
cdr3_aa: CASSVSESGNTIYF
cdr3_nt: TGTGCCAGCAGTGTGTCCGAGTCAGGAAACACCATATATTTT

clone_size: -
j_call: TRBJ2-1
d_call: TRBD2
v_call: TRBV6-1
cdr3_aa: CASSETSGRTYNEQFF
cdr3_nt: TGTGCCAGCAGTGAAACTAGCGGCAGAACCTACAATGAGCAGTTCTTC

clone_size: -
j_call: TRBJ1-1
d_call: -
v_call: TRBV5-1
cdr3_aa: CASSSNRVQNTEAFF
cdr3_nt: TGCGCCAGCAGCTCGAACAGGGTCCAGAACACTGAAGCTTTCTTT

clone_size: -
j_call: TRBJ1-1
d_call: -
v_call: TRBV5-4
cdr3_aa: CASSGNAGTEAFF
cdr3_nt: TGTGCCAGCAGCGGAAATGCGGGCACTGAAGCTTTCTTT

clone_size: once
j_call: TRBJ2-7
d_call: -
v_call: TRBV5-1
cdr3_aa: CASGGPGAYEQYF
cdr3_nt: TGCGCCAGCGGCGGCCCGGGAGCCTACGAGCAGTACTTC

clone_size: -
j_call: TRBJ2-2
d_call: -
v_call: TRBV5-1
cdr3_aa: CASSHEAGPTGELFF
cdr3_nt: TGCGCCAGCAGCCACGAAGCGGGCCCCACCGGGGAGCTGTTTTTT

clone_size: -
j_call: TRBJ2-5
d_call: TRBD1
v_call: TRBV7-8
cdr3_aa: CASSWDREEGTQYF
cdr3_nt: TGTGCCAGCAGCTGGGACAGGGAGGAGGGGACCCAGTACTTC

clone_size: -
j_call: TRBJ1-2
d_call: -
v_call: TRBV6-5
cdr3_aa: CASAPSTLNYGYTF
cdr3_nt: TGTGCCAGCGCCCCCTCCACACTTAACTATGGCTACACCTTC

clone_size: -
j_call: TRBJ2-7
d_call: -
v_call: TRBV5-1
cdr3_aa: CASSLDGSNLYEQYF
cdr3_nt: TGCGCCAGCAGCTTGGATGGGTCCAACCTCTACGAGCAGTACTTC

clone_size: -
j_call: TRBJ2-7
d_call: -
v_call: TRBV6-5
cdr3_aa: CASSLGWQYF
cdr3_nt: TGTGCCAGCAGTTTAGGGTGGCAGTACTTC

clone_size: -
j_call: TRBJ1-2
d_call: -
v_call: TRBV27
cdr3_aa: CASSFQGLGYGYTF
cdr3_nt: TGTGCCAGCAGTTTTCAGGGGCTGGGCTATGGCTACACCTTC

clone_size: -
j_call: TRBJ2-3
d_call: -
v_call: TRBV6-5
cdr3_aa: CASNPRGQGPDTQYF
cdr3_nt: TGTGCCAGCAACCCCCGAGGGCAGGGGCCAGATACGCAGTATTTT

clone_size: -
j_call: TRBJ2-7
d_call: TRBD1
v_call: TRBV11-2
cdr3_aa: CASSFGQVLYEQYF
cdr3_nt: TGTGCCAGCAGCTTCGGACAGGTTCTCTACGAGCAGTACTTC

clone_size: -
j_call: TRBJ2-3
d_call: TRBD2
v_call: TRBV19
cdr3_aa: CASSIGGLAGAFTDTQYF
cdr3_nt: TGTGCCAGTAGTATTGGAGGGCTAGCGGGGGCCTTCACAGATACGCAGTATTTT

clone_size: -
j_call: TRBJ2-7
d_call: TRBD2
v_call: TRBV7-2
cdr3_aa: CASRRTSGGTYEQYF
cdr3_nt: TGTGCCAGCAGGCGGACTAGCGGGGGGACCTACGAGCAGTACTTC

clone_size: -
j_call: TRBJ2-1
d_call: TRBD2
v_call: TRBV15
cdr3_aa: CATSRDLVAGSKQFF
cdr3_nt: TGTGCCACCAGCAGAGATCTGGTAGCGGGGAGCAAGCAGTTCTTC

clone_size: -
j_call: TRBJ2-3
d_call: TRBD1
v_call: TRBV5-4
cdr3_aa: CASSFYPVQGISDTQYF
cdr3_nt: TGTGCCAGCAGCTTTTACCCGGTACAGGGGATATCAGATACGCAGTATTTT

clone_size: -
j_call: TRBJ1-6
d_call: -
v_call: TRBV5-1
cdr3_aa: CASRGSYNSPLHF
cdr3_nt: TGCGCGTCGCGGGGGTCCTATAATTCACCCCTCCACTTT